The T cell receptor beta chain described here comes from a study of T cell repertoires in ileal Crohn's disease. Adults with ileal or ileocolonic Crohn's disease and an indication for resection were eligible. Only in-frame clones appear in the TCRdb table, and some are missing; sequencing was by immunoSEQ multiplex PCR. The profile shows 7,000 to 9,500 clones, 96% of them singletons. This receptor was taken from an adult with Crohn's disease. The specimen sequenced was ileal tissue.

The CDR3 reads CASSSDRAGEQYF. For the CDR3, the DNA is TGTGCCAGCAGCTCGGACAGGGCAGGCGAGCAGTACTTC. This chain joins TRBV7-3 and TRBJ2-7, with TRBD1 matching 8 bases. V dropped 4 bases and J dropped 6; count of bases not matched to a gene: 5. The CDR3 has 13 residues. The germline gives CDR1 SGHTA, CDR2 FQGTGA.